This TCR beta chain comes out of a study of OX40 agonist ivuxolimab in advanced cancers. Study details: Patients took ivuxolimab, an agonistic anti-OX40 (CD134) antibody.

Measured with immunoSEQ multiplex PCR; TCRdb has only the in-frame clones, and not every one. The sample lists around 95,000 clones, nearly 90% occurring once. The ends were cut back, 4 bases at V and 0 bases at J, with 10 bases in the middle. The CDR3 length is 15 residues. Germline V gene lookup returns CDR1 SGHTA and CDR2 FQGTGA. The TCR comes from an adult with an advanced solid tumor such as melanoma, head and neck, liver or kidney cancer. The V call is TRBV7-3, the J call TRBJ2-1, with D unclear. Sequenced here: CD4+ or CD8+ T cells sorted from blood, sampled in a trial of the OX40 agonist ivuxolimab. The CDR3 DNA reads TGTGCCAGCAGCTCAGTTTCTACCTCCTACAATGAGCAGTTCTTC. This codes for CASSSVSTSYNEQFF.